This is a list of T cell receptor beta chains from one sample in a study of Ad26.COV2.S vaccination and SARS-CoV-2 variants. Here immunoSEQ multiplex PCR was the method, and the copy in TCRdb shows in-frame clones only, minus some. Of a few hundred thousand clones listed, 80% to 90% were seen once; the top ten hold roughly 7.4%. The sample in question was peripheral blood, obtained in a trial of Ad26.COV2.S vaccine versus placebo. Receptors originate from a person aged 18 to 65 who received the Ad26.COV2.S COVID-19 vaccine or a placebo. The CDR3 runs from the conserved cysteine through the conserved F or W. Fields, in order: clone size, D gene, J gene, V gene, CDR3 DNA, CDR3 protein. The D gene is left open where the match is weak. The size entry is marked missing in some rows and otherwise reads once, few, many or a size class.

>NA|NA|TRBJ1-1|TRBV7-2
TGTGCCAGCAGGTGGGGTGTGGACACTGAAGCTTTCTTT
CASRWGVDTEAFF
>NA|NA|TRBJ1-4|TRBV11-2
TGTGCCAGCAGCCCTTACAGGACCCCTAATGAAAAACTGTTTTTT
CASSPYRTPNEKLFF
>NA|NA|TRBJ2-1|TRBV3-1/TRBV3-2
TGTGCCAGCAGCCAAATCCAGGGGCTTTACAATGAGCAGTTCTTC
CASSQIQGLYNEQFF
>few|TRBD2|TRBJ2-2|TRBV18
TGTGCCAGCTCACCGCTCGGGAGGACGGCCGGGGAGCTGTTTTTT
CASSPLGRTAGELFF
>few|TRBD2|TRBJ2-1|TRBV16
TGTGCCAGCAGCCAAAACCGGGGGGGTTACAATGAGCAGTTCTTC
CASSQNRGGYNEQFF
>NA|NA|TRBJ2-1|TRBV7-3
TGTGCCAGCAGCCCTAAACCGGGACGTACCTACAATGAGCAGTTCTTC
CASSPKPGRTYNEQFF
>NA|NA|TRBJ1-1|TRBV5-6
TGTGCCAGCAGCGATATGGCCAGGGGCGCTAACACTGAAGCTTTCTTT
CASSDMARGANTEAFF
>once|NA|TRBJ1-2|TRBV15
TGTGCCACCAGCAGAGAAGGGGACTATGGCTACACCTTC
CATSREGDYGYTF
>once|TRBD1|TRBJ1-1|TRBV11-3
TGTGCCAGCAGCAAACTTCGTGTCGGACAGGGGATTAAGACTGAAGCTTTCTTT
CASSKLRVGQGIKTEAFF
>NA|NA|TRBJ1-2|TRBV25-1
TGTGCCAGCAGTACACACAAGTCTAACTATGGCTACACCTTC
CASSTHKSNYGYTF
>NA|NA|TRBJ2-7|TRBV6-2/TRBV6-3
TGTGCCAGCAGTTACGACCCAAGCTCCTACGAGCAGTACTTC
CASSYDPSSYEQYF
>NA|NA|TRBJ2-7|TRBV5-6
TGTGCCAGCAGCGACGCCACCTACGAGCAGTACTTC
CASSDATYEQYF
>once|TRBD1|TRBJ1-1|TRBV18
TGTGCCAGCTCCCACAGACAGGGGCGACGGAACACTGAAGCTTTCTTT
CASSHRQGRRNTEAFF
>few|NA|TRBJ2-7|TRBV7-9
TGTGCCAGCAGCTTAGTGGCCTACGAGCAGTACTTC
CASSLVAYEQYF
>NA|NA|TRBJ1-1|TRBV10-3
TGTGCCATCAGGGTGGGCGCCACTGAAGCTTTCTTT
CAIRVGATEAFF
>NA|NA|TRBJ2-3|TRBV6-5
TGTGCCAGCAGTTACTCCCCACGGGAGCGCTCAGATACGCAGTATTTT
CASSYSPRERSDTQYF
>many|NA|TRBJ1-5|TRBV28
TGTGCCAGCAGTCCCCGCCGAGGCAATCAGCCCCAGCATTTT
CASSPRRGNQPQHF
>NA|NA|TRBJ2-1|TRBV27
TGTGCCAGCAGTTTAGTAGGAGAGACCTACAATGAGCAGTTCTTC
CASSLVGETYNEQFF
>few|TRBD1|TRBJ1-1|TRBV6-5
TGTGCCAGCAGGGAGGACAGGGCCATGAACACTGAAGCTTTCTTT
CASREDRAMNTEAFF
>NA|NA|TRBJ2-2|TRBV5-1
TGCGCCAGCAGCTTGGTCTCCACGAACACCGGGGAGCTGTTTTTT
CASSLVSTNTGELFF
>NA|NA|TRBJ1-1|TRBV7-9
TGTGCCAGCAGCTTAGATACTGAAGCTTTCTTT
CASSLDTEAFF
>few|NA|TRBJ1-1|TRBV19
TGTGCCAGTAGTATAGCCGGGTTAGCCAACACTGAAGCTTTCTTT
CASSIAGLANTEAFF
>NA|TRBD2|TRBJ2-3|TRBV3-1/TRBV3-2
TGTGCCAGCAGCCAAGAGAGAAGGGGGACTAGAAGCACAGATACGCAGTATTTT
CASSQERRGTRSTDTQYF
>NA|NA|TRBJ1-2|TRBV4-3
TGCGCCAGCAGCCAAGCCCTGGGGTGGAGGGGTCGTGGCTACACCTTC
CASSQALGWRGRGYTF
>NA|NA|TRBJ2-1|TRBV5-6
TGTGCCAGCAGCTTGGCAGGGGTTAGCAATGAGCAGTTCTTC
CASSLAGVSNEQFF
>NA|NA|TRBJ1-1|TRBV15
TGTGCCACCAGCAGAGATGGGGCCGCCCGGCCTGAAGCTTTCTTT
CATSRDGAARPEAFF
>NA|TRBD2|TRBJ2-1|TRBV3-1/TRBV3-2
TGTGCCAGCAGCCAAGACCCGAGGCGGGGGGGGAATGAGCAGTTCTTC
CASSQDPRRGGNEQFF
>NA|TRBD1|TRBJ1-3|TRBV15
TGTGCCACCAGCAGAGATCAGGGGACAGGGGGAAACACCATATATTTT
CATSRDQGTGGNTIYF